This is a list of T cell receptor beta chains from one sample in a study of T cell responses to AZD1222 COVID-19 vaccine. The table came from immunoSEQ multiplex PCR; TCRdb's copy has only in-frame clones and leaves some out. Here the sample spans 180,000 or so clones, 90% to 95% being singletons. This specimen was peripheral blood, taken 28 days after the second AZD1222 dose. These receptors all stem from an adult who received the AZD1222 COVID-19 vaccine. Both conserved end residues are part of each CDR3. The D gene is left open where the match is weak. Size is stated for part of the rows, as once, few or many counts, or as a class when the clone is expanded.

j_call | d_call | v_call | clone_size | cdr3_aa | cdr3_nt
TRBJ2-2 | - | TRBV9 | - | CASSVGGAKTGELFF | TGTGCCAGCAGCGTGGGGGGAGCTAAGACCGGGGAGCTGTTTTTT
TRBJ1-1 | TRBD1 | TRBV12-3/TRBV12-4 | few | CASNGQGNTEAFF | TGTGCCAGCAACGGACAGGGAAACACTGAAGCTTTCTTT
TRBJ2-7 | TRBD2 | TRBV11-1 | once | CASSQGLALTYEQYF | TGTGCCAGCAGTCAAGGACTAGCGCTAACCTACGAGCAGTACTTC
TRBJ1-2 | TRBD1 | TRBV5-6 | once | CASSKQGARYGYTF | TGTGCCAGCAGCAAACAGGGGGCTAGGTACGGCTACACCTTC
TRBJ2-7 | - | TRBV29-1 | - | CSVGTANFQGSYEQYF | TGCAGCGTTGGGACAGCCAACTTCCAGGGCTCCTACGAGCAGTACTTC
TRBJ1-5 | TRBD1 | TRBV28 | - | CASSLGTGGNQPQHF | TGTGCCAGCAGTTTAGGGACAGGGGGCAATCAGCCCCAGCATTTT
TRBJ2-3 | - | TRBV4-2 | - | CASSQEARVDTQYF | TGTGCCAGCAGCCAAGAGGCTCGGGTGGATACGCAGTATTTT
TRBJ1-2 | - | TRBV11-2 | - | CASSLDKLTFGYTF | TGTGCCAGCAGCTTAGACAAACTTACTTTTGGCTACACCTTC
TRBJ2-3 | - | TRBV5-1 | - | CASSLVMGQGTDTQYF | TGCGCCAGCAGCTTGGTTATGGGACAAGGCACAGATACGCAGTATTTT
TRBJ1-2 | - | TRBV27 | - | CASSKGIVGYGYTF | TGTGCCAGCAGCAAGGGGATTGTAGGCTATGGCTACACCTTC
TRBJ1-5 | - | TRBV28 | - | CASTVGGGSGNQPQHF | TGTGCCAGCACGGTCGGGGGGGGATCAGGAAATCAGCCCCAGCATTTT
TRBJ2-5 | - | TRBV4-1 | - | CATSQDNRGRGETQYF | TGCGCCACCAGCCAAGACAACAGGGGGAGGGGGGAGACCCAGTACTTC
TRBJ2-1 | TRBD1 | TRBV3-1/TRBV3-2 | - | CASSDRGGKFF | TGTGCCAGCAGCGACAGGGGGGGGAAGTTCTTC
TRBJ1-5 | TRBD1 | TRBV25-1 | - | CASSGGTAGSNQPQHF | TGTGCCAGCAGTGGAGGGACAGCAGGGAGCAATCAGCCCCAGCATTTT
TRBJ1-1 | TRBD1 | TRBV16 | - | CASSPYRGNTEAFF | TGTGCCAGCAGCCCCTACAGGGGAAACACTGAAGCTTTCTTT
TRBJ2-3 | - | TRBV28 | - | CASTGDGSSSTDTQYF | TGTGCCAGCACGGGAGACGGAAGCTCTAGCACAGATACGCAGTATTTT
TRBJ2-2 | - | TRBV27 | - | CASSWDQDRNTGELFF | TGTGCCAGCAGTTGGGACCAGGACAGAAACACCGGGGAGCTGTTTTTT
TRBJ1-1 | - | TRBV3-1/TRBV3-2 | - | CASSRMGGNTEAFF | TGTGCCAGCAGCAGAATGGGCGGGAACACTGAAGCTTTCTTT
TRBJ1-2 | - | TRBV2 | few | CASSEKWGNPYGYTF | TGTGCCAGCAGTGAAAAGTGGGGGAACCCCTATGGCTACACCTTC
TRBJ1-2 | - | TRBV5-1 | once | CASSLDTGNGYTF | TGCGCCAGCAGCTTGGATACAGGGAATGGCTACACCTTC
TRBJ1-3 | TRBD1 | TRBV3-1/TRBV3-2 | - | CASSQGVGRTGVNTIYF | TGTGCCAGCAGCCAAGGGGTTGGAAGGACAGGGGTGAACACCATATATTTT
TRBJ2-5 | - | TRBV6-5 | - | CATSSGQFTETQYF | TGTGCCACCTCATCCGGGCAGTTTACGGAGACCCAGTACTTC
TRBJ2-1 | - | TRBV4-1 | - | CASSIPGAANEQFF | TGCGCCAGCAGCATTCCAGGGGCGGCAAATGAGCAGTTCTTC
TRBJ1-2 | - | TRBV5-8 | - | CASSLVRNYGYTF | TGTGCCAGCAGCTTGGTCAGGAACTATGGCTACACCTTC
TRBJ1-1 | - | TRBV5-6 | - | CASSLYGQDTEAFF | TGTGCCAGCAGCTTGTATGGCCAAGACACTGAAGCTTTCTTT
TRBJ1-2 | TRBD1 | TRBV6-5 | - | CASSYVRTGGYTF | TGTGCCAGCAGTTACGTTCGGACAGGGGGCTACACCTTC
TRBJ1-2 | TRBD1 | TRBV6-1 | - | CASSEFQGQDYGYTF | TGTGCCAGCAGTGAATTTCAGGGACAGGACTATGGCTACACCTTC
TRBJ1-4 | - | TRBV5-1 | - | CASSLSARDDEKLFF | TGCGCCAGCAGCTTGTCGGCCAGGGACGATGAAAAACTGTTTTTT
TRBJ1-4 | - | TRBV29-1 | - | CSVGNRIF | TGCAGCGTTGGGAACAGAATTTTT
TRBJ1-2 | - | TRBV28 | - | CASSPDSYGYTF | TGTGCCAGCAGTCCCGACAGCTATGGCTACACCTTC
TRBJ1-3 | - | TRBV7-8 | - | CASSSFQGSGNTIYF | TGTGCCAGCAGCTCATTCCAGGGTTCTGGAAACACCATATATTTT
TRBJ2-5 | - | TRBV7-6 | - | CASSLGGGSWETQYF | TGTGCCAGCAGCTTAGGCGGGGGCAGCTGGGAGACCCAGTACTTC
TRBJ2-3 | - | TRBV29-1 | - | CSEGSTDTQYF | TGCAGTGAGGGGAGCACAGATACGCAGTATTTT
TRBJ1-4 | - | TRBV4-3 | - | CASSQFAAGLATNEKLFF | TGCGCCAGCAGCCAATTTGCCGCGGGTCTTGCAACTAATGAAAAACTGTTTTTT
TRBJ1-5 | TRBD1 | TRBV27 | - | CASSALRDRYNQPQHF | TGTGCCAGCAGTGCCCTCAGGGACAGGTACAATCAGCCCCAGCATTTT
TRBJ1-1 | - | TRBV6-1 | - | CASSELRGNTEAFF | TGTGCCAGCAGTGAATTGCGGGGGAACACTGAAGCTTTCTTT